This note documents a single T cell receptor (beta chain) sequence. Its cognate antigen is unknown. Profiling relied on immunoSEQ multiplex PCR, and the TCRdb table lists in-frame clones only, not all of them. Of about 80,000 clones in the sample, around nine tenths were seen once. V lost 6 bases to trimming and J lost 6 bases; unmatched junction nucleotides: 6. This CDR3 has 15 amino acids. Per germline, CDR1 SGHAT and CDR2 FQDESV (reference sequence). This specimen belongs to a study of OX40 agonist ivuxolimab in advanced cancers. Study summary: Three patients had partial responses: one hepatocellular carcinoma, two cutaneous melanoma.

General observations from the study: CD8+ T cells were the subset that, on average, had more expanded clones than CD4+.

J is TRBJ2-1 and V is TRBV11-1; 12 nucleotides align to TRBD2. The input for sequencing was CD4+ or CD8+ T cells sorted from blood, taken in a trial of the OX40 agonist ivuxolimab. The TCR was taken from an adult with an advanced solid tumor such as melanoma, head and neck, liver or kidney cancer. The CDR3 protein is CASRSTSGSFNEQFF. The CDR3 DNA reads TGTGCCAGCAGGTCGACTAGCGGGAGCTTCAATGAGCAGTTCTTC.